The clone carrying this T cell receptor (beta chain) has just a few counts. The data stem from a study of response to subunit inactivated influenza vaccine. TCRdb reprocessed the RT-PCR reads via MiXCR and lists one record per CDR3 protein. Among 500,000 to 600,000 distinct CDR3 sequences listed, approximately 14% were seen once. CDR3 length: 14 amino acids. Germline V lookup: CDR1 MNHEY, CDR2 SVGEGT. V lost 2 bases, J lost 8 bases, and 13 bases lay in between. V gene TRBV6-2 or TRBV6-3 combines with J gene TRBJ2-1; D possibly matches TRBD1 or TRBD2 (7 bases each). This specimen consisted of PBMCs from blood, obtained roughly 12 days after vaccination. The TCR originated in a man aged 50-60 years who received an inactivated influenza vaccine. The CDR3 loop is CASSYISGGDEQFF. The DNA for the CDR3 is TGTGCCAGCAGTTACATCTCAGGGGGGGATGAGCAGTTCTTC.